A single T cell receptor beta chain is shown here with its context. This may arise from a read error, as a much more abundant clone is one base away. PCR amplification relied on 60 Vbeta primers (plus 13 Jbeta primers). The table came from immunoSEQ multiplex PCR; TCRdb's copy has only in-frame clones and leaves some out. The sample has under 110,000 clones; roughly 76% are singletons. The CDR3 spans 13 residues. Trimming cost V 3 bases and J 1 base, with 6 bases left between them. Per germline, CDR1 MRHNA and CDR2 SNTAGT. The data stem from a study of cytomegalovirus exposure and HLA in healthy donors.

Sequenced sample: PBMCs. The rearrangement uses TRBV6-4 and TRBJ1-1; D may be TRBD1 (6 bases). This TCR derives from a man between 40 and 49 years old in good health and CMV-seronegative. CDR3 sequence (DNA): TGTGCCAGCAGTGAACAGGGGAACACTGAAGCTTTCTTT. Amino acid sequence: CASSEQGNTEAFF.